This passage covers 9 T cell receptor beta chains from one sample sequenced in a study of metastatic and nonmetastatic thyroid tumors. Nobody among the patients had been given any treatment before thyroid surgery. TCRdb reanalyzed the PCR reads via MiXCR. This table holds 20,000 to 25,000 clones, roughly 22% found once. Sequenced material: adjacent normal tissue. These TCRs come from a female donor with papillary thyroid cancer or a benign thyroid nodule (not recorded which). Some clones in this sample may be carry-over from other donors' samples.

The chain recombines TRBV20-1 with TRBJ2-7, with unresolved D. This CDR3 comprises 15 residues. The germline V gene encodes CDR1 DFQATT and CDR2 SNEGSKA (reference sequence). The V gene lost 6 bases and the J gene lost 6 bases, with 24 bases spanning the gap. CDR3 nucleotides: TGCAGTGCCTCGTGGACGTGGGAAGGTAGAGGCGAGCAGTACTTC. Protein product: CSASWTWEGRGEQYF.

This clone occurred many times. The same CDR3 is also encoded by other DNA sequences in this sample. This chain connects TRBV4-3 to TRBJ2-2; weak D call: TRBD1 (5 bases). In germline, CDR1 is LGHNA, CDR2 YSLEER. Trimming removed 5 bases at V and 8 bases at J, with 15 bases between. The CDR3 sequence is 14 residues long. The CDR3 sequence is CASSSGQQTGELFF. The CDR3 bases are TGCGCCAGCAGCTCCGGACAACAGACTGGGGAGCTGTTTTTT.

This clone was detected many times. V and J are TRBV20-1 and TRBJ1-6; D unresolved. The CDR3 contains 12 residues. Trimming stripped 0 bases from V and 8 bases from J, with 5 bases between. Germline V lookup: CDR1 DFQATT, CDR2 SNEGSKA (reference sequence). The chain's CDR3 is CSARDWDSPLHF. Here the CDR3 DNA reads TGCAGTGCTAGAGATTGGGATTCACCCCTCCACTTT.

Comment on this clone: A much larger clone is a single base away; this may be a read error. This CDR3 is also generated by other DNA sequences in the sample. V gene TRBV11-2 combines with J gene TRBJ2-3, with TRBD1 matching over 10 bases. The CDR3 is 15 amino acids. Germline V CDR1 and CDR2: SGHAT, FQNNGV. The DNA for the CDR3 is TGTGCCAGCAGACCGGACAGGGGGGGCCCGGATACTCAGTATTTT. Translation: CASRPDRGGPDTQYF.

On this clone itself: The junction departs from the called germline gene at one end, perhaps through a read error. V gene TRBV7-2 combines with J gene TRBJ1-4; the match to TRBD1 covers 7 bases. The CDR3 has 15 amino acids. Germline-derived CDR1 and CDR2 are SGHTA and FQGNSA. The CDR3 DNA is TGTGTCAGCAGCTACCGGGACAGCTATAATGAAAAACTGTTCTTT. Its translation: CVSSYRDSYNEKLFF.

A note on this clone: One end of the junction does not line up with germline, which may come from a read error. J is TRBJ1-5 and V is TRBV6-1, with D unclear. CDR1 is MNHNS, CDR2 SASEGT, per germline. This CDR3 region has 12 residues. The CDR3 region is CASSPESRAGNF. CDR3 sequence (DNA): TGTGCCAGCAGCCCTGAATCTAGGGCCGGGAATTTT.

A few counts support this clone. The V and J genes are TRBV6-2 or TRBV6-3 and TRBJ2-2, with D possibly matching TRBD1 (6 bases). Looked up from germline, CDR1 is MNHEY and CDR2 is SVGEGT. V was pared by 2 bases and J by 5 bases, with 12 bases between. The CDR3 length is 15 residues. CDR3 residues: CASSYVQGRTGELFF. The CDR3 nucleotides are TGTGCCAGCAGTTACGTTCAGGGGCGAACCGGGGAGCTGTTTTTT.

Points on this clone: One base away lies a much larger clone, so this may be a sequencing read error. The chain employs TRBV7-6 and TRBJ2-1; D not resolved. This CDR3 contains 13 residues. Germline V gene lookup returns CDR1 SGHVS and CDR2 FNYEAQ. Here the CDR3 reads CVSSPYSGNGQFF. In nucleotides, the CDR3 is TGTGTCAGCAGCCCATATAGTGGGAATGGGCAGTTCTTC.

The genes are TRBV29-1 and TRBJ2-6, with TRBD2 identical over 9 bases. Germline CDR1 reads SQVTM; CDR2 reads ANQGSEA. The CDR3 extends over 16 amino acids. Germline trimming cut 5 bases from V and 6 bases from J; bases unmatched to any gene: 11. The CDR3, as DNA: TGCAGCGTTTTGCGGGAGGGAGTTGGAAAGGCCAACGTCCTGACTTTC. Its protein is CSVLREGVGKANVLTF.